The T cell receptor (beta chain) under discussion was sequenced for a study of cytomegalovirus exposure and HLA in healthy donors. Study-wide context: Some 77 million unique TCRs from HLA-typed donors were held in an early release of data.

A word on this clone: Its target is unknown.

Study-wide results and caveats: For most subjects, TCR beta sequences were reported to predict HLA-A and HLA-B alleles with accuracy. Cytomegalovirus status was reportedly diagnosed by the classifier with high specificity and sensitivity.

Primers included in the PCR were 60 Vbeta and 13 Jbeta primers. Assay used: immunoSEQ multiplex PCR; TCRdb lists only in-frame clones, some missing. This sample has 180,000 or so clones, with around 80% found just once. V was shortened by 4 bases and J by 8 bases, with 14 bases between the two germline ends. The germline V gene has CDR1 LNHDA and CDR2 SQIVND (reference sequence). The CDR3 spans 13 residues. The chain joins TRBV19 to TRBJ1-2; D is unresolved. Material: PBMCs. The sequence derives from a woman between 50 and 59 years old in good health and CMV-seronegative. CDR3 in DNA: TGTGCCAGTAGTACAATGATTCGGGTCGGCTACACCTTC. It encodes CASSTMIRVGYTF.